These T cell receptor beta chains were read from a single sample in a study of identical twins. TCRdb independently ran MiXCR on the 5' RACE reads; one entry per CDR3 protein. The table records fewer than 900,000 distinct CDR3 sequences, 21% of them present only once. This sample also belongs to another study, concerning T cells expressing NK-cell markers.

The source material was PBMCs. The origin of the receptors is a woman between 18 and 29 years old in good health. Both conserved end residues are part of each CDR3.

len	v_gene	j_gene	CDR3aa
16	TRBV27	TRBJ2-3	CASSLLLGGGPDTQYF
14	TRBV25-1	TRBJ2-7	CASSDAQGFYEQYF
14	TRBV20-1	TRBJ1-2	CSAREGTGTYGYTF
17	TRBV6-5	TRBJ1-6	CASSFTGTRGRNSPLHF
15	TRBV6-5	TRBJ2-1	CASSYSLSTGHEQFF
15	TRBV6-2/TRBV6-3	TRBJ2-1	CASSRDRQFINEQFF
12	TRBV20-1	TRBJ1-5	CSACDRGQPQHF
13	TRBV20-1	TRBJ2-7	CSATWDSGVGQYF
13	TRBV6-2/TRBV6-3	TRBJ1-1	CASSYSMDTEAFF
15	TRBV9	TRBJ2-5	CASSATGTPKETQYF
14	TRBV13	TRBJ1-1	CASSLAAKGLAAFF
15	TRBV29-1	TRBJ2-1	CSVVGLAVSYNEQFF
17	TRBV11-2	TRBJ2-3	CASSYSTSGRVTDTQYF
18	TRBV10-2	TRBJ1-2	CASSEPAGGLFANYGYTF
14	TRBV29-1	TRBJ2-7	CSVLLTLNPYEQYF
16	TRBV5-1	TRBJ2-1	CASSSGLAGVYNEQFF
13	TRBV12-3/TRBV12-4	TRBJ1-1	CASSKLRGTEAFF
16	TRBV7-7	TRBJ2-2	CASSFSGGTNTGELFF
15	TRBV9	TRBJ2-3	CASSVEASGIDTQYF
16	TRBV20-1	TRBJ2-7	CGIPGGAGTPSGEQYF
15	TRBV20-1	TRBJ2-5	CSARGLAGYQETQYF
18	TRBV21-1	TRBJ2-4	CASSKDKHIRVGKNIQYF
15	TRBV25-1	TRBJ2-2	CASSDPRGGTGELFF
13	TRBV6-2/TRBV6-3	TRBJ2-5	CASSSVSGETQYF
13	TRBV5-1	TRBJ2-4	CASSFGTENIQYF
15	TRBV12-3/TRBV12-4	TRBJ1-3	CASGLTLTSGNTIYF
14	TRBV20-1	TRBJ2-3	CSASLAGGADTQYF
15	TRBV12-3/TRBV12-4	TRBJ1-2	CASSLLPGWGYGYTF
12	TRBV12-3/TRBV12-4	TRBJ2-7	CASIAGNYEQYF
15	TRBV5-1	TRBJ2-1	CASSDTSGSTNEQFF
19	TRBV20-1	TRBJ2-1	CSARERTSGRALSYNEQFF
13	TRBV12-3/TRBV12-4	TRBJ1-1	CASSFMGASEAFF
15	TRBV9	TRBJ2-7	CASSAGGASSYEQYF
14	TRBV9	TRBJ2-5	CASSATGHQETQYF
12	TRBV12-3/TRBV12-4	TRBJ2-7	CASTRRGDEQYF
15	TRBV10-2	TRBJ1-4	CASRAQVATNEKLFF
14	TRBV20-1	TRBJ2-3	CSASRSLRADTQYF
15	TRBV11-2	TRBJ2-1	CASSSPGDRYNEQFF
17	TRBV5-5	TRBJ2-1	CASSRDRAGWDYNEQFF
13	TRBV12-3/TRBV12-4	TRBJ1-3	CASTPSSGNTIYF
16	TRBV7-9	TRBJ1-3	CASSLRTWISGNTIYF
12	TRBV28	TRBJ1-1	CASKDRDAEAFF
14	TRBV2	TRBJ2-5	CAGGRGEYQETQYF
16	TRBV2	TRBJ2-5	CASSEFVPWAQETQYF
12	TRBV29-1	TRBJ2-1	CSQRTGQNEQFF
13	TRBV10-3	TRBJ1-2	CAITPSANYGYTF
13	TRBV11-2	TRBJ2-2	CASSFTDTGELFF